Listed below are T cell receptor beta chains from one sample, sequenced in a study of CD8 T cells in ankylosing spondylitis. TCRdb re-analysed the 5' RACE reads in MiXCR, keeping a single row per CDR3 protein. There are under 200,000 distinct CDR3 sequences in the sample; under 14% occur only once, and 25% to 30% lies in the top ten. Sequencing input: blood, either unsorted or a sorted T cell fraction (not recorded which). The receptors come from a male donor with ankylosing spondylitis or in good health (not recorded which). The CDR3 runs from the conserved cysteine through the conserved F or W. D genes are given only for firm matches. Expanded clones are given a class, and other clones once, few, many or no size at all.

cdr3_length: 18
d_call: TRBD2
v_call: TRBV11-2
clone_size: many
j_call: TRBJ2-2
cdr3_nt: TGTGCCAGCAGCTTATACTACAGCGGGGGACCTAACACCGGGGAGCTGTTTTTT
cdr3_aa: CASSLYYSGGPNTGELFF

cdr3_length: 13
d_call: .
v_call: TRBV3-1
clone_size: .
j_call: TRBJ2-5
cdr3_nt: TGTGCCAGCAGCCATCTTTCGGGGGAGACCCAGTACTTC
cdr3_aa: CASSHLSGETQYF

cdr3_length: 14
d_call: .
v_call: TRBV3-1
clone_size: many
j_call: TRBJ1-5
cdr3_nt: TGTGCCAGCAGCGGACAGTCAAGCAATCAGCCCCAGCATTTT
cdr3_aa: CASSGQSSNQPQHF

cdr3_length: 14
d_call: .
v_call: TRBV5-1
clone_size: many
j_call: TRBJ2-5
cdr3_nt: TGCGCCAGCAGCTTGAGCACTGTACAAGAGACCCAGTACTTC
cdr3_aa: CASSLSTVQETQYF

cdr3_length: 22
d_call: TRBD1
v_call: TRBV2
clone_size: .
j_call: TRBJ1-2
cdr3_nt: TGTGCCAGCAGTGAAGCGAGGAACAGGGGCGCCTCTTGGAGTTGGGCTAACTATGGCTACACCTTC
cdr3_aa: CASSEARNRGASWSWANYGYTF

cdr3_length: 12
d_call: .
v_call: TRBV2
clone_size: many
j_call: TRBJ2-2
cdr3_nt: TGTGCCAGCAAACGGGCCCTGGAAGGGCTGTTTTTT
cdr3_aa: CASKRALEGLFF

cdr3_length: 14
d_call: .
v_call: TRBV20-1
clone_size: many
j_call: TRBJ2-7
cdr3_nt: TGCAGTGCCAGGGGGGACTGGAGCTCCTACGAGCAGTACTTC
cdr3_aa: CSARGDWSSYEQYF

cdr3_length: 10
d_call: .
v_call: TRBV29-1
clone_size: .
j_call: TRBJ1-6
cdr3_nt: TGCAGCGTTGGCAGCCGCCGCCTCCACTTT
cdr3_aa: CSVGSRRLHF

cdr3_length: 16
d_call: .
v_call: TRBV5-1
clone_size: many
j_call: TRBJ1-1
cdr3_nt: TGCGCCAGCAGCCCAATCACGGACATATCCAACACTGAAGCTTTCTTT
cdr3_aa: CASSPITDISNTEAFF

cdr3_length: 14
d_call: .
v_call: TRBV11-2
clone_size: few
j_call: TRBJ2-7
cdr3_nt: TGTGCCAGCAGCTTATCCGGGGGTTGGGACGAGCAGTACTTC
cdr3_aa: CASSLSGGWDEQYF

cdr3_length: 17
d_call: .
v_call: TRBV2
clone_size: .
j_call: TRBJ2-6
cdr3_nt: TGTGCCAGCAGAGAAGGCGGACGGTCCTCTGGGGCCAACGTCCTGACTTTC
cdr3_aa: CASREGGRSSGANVLTF

cdr3_length: 15
d_call: .
v_call: TRBV20-1
clone_size: many
j_call: TRBJ2-3
cdr3_nt: TGCAGTGCTAGAGACGGGGGTCTTGGGACAGATACGCAGTATTTT
cdr3_aa: CSARDGGLGTDTQYF

cdr3_length: 17
d_call: TRBD1
v_call: TRBV6-1
clone_size: many
j_call: TRBJ1-1
cdr3_nt: TGTGCCAGCAGGGGACAGGGGGCGAAATCTGTGAACACTGAAGCTTTCTTT
cdr3_aa: CASRGQGAKSVNTEAFF

cdr3_length: 15
d_call: .
v_call: TRBV9
clone_size: many
j_call: TRBJ2-7
cdr3_nt: TGTGCCAGCAGCGTAAGCACAGGGTCCTCCTACGAGCAGTACTTC
cdr3_aa: CASSVSTGSSYEQYF

cdr3_length: 15
d_call: .
v_call: TRBV14
clone_size: .
j_call: TRBJ2-7
cdr3_nt: TGTGCCAGCAGCCAAGCTGCGACAGGCTTCTACGAGCAGTACTTC
cdr3_aa: CASSQAATGFYEQYF

cdr3_length: 16
d_call: TRBD2
v_call: TRBV3-1
clone_size: .
j_call: TRBJ2-7
cdr3_nt: TGTGCCAGCAGTTTAGGTAGCGGGAGAAGAGCCTACGAGCAGTACTTC
cdr3_aa: CASSLGSGRRAYEQYF

cdr3_length: 12
d_call: .
v_call: TRBV28
clone_size: .
j_call: TRBJ2-3
cdr3_nt: TGTGCCAGCAGTTTGATGACAGATACGCAGTATTTT
cdr3_aa: CASSLMTDTQYF

cdr3_length: 16
d_call: .
v_call: TRBV6-6
clone_size: .
j_call: TRBJ2-6
cdr3_nt: TGTGCCAGCAGTTACTCAGTGGGCGCTGGGGCCAACGTCCTGACTTTC
cdr3_aa: CASSYSVGAGANVLTF

cdr3_length: 15
d_call: .
v_call: TRBV24-1
clone_size: many
j_call: TRBJ1-1
cdr3_nt: TGTGCCACCAGTGACTCCAGGGAGGGTACCCCTAAGGCTTTCTTT
cdr3_aa: CATSDSREGTPKAFF

cdr3_length: 15
d_call: .
v_call: TRBV4-1
clone_size: few
j_call: TRBJ1-5
cdr3_nt: TGCGCCAGCAGCCAAGATGAGGCAGGGGTTGGGCCCCAGCATTTT
cdr3_aa: CASSQDEAGVGPQHF

cdr3_length: 11
d_call: .
v_call: TRBV20-1
clone_size: .
j_call: TRBJ2-7
cdr3_nt: TGCAGTGGCCAACACGGGGACGAGCAGTACTTC
cdr3_aa: CSGQHGDEQYF

cdr3_length: 14
d_call: .
v_call: TRBV5-1
clone_size: many
j_call: TRBJ2-7
cdr3_nt: TGCGCCAGCAGCTTGGACGGTCTCACCTACGAGCAGTACTTC
cdr3_aa: CASSLDGLTYEQYF